This T cell receptor beta chain derives from a study of T cell responses to AZD1222 COVID-19 vaccine (dated by TCRdb to about 2021). Broadly, across the study: TCR sequencing covered 233 trial participants: 200 to 210 given two doses of AZD1222 and around 25 given two doses of MenACWY control vaccine. Trial participants were enrolled into age subgroups of 18-55, 56-69 and 70-plus years, which contained approximately 150, 30 and 60 TCR-sequenced participants, respectively.

The CDR3 regions of human TCRbeta chains were subjected to immunosequencing. Under the source paper's analysis protocol: Repertoire TCRs were matched against a reference library of SARS-CoV-2-specific TCRs generated with the MIRA antigen-specificity platform. Breadth meant the fraction of unique TCRs that were SARS-CoV-2-associated, whereas depth meant the fraction of total T cells that were SARS-CoV-2-associated. Each spike-specific TCR was assigned to its reactive spike region and to a CD4 or CD8 class using the MIRA data. Log10-transformed breadth and depth values were compared by one-way ANOVA with Sidak's multiple comparisons tests. Entries here come from immuneACCESS through TCRdb and include only in-frame sequences with V and J called. Some clones fail to appear in such tables; in the studies checked, an unresolved V gene covers under half of the shortfall, and the cause of the remainder is unknown. That table supplies the V and J calls and clone size; D and trimming were determined from the DNA. This sample is represented by 150,000 or so clones; about 90% of them were singletons. The top ten hold under 1.5% of the sample.

Reading the label with the study, this specimen's time point is: about 28 days (+/-7) after the second vaccine dose. AZD1222 recipients with second doses at about 4 weeks or about 12 weeks were pooled, because spike-specific TCR depth and breadth did not differ between schedules. Samples from vaccinated people were obtained from the UK trials COV001 and COV002, which included a single-blind randomized controlled phase 2/3 trial of AZD1222 (ChAdOx1 nCoV-19) in healthy adults. For TCRbeta chain sequencing, PBMC samples from trial participants were taken at day 0 and at day 28 after the second dose. For CDR1 and CDR2, the germline V gene (reference sequence) lists DFQATT and SNEGSKA. From the cysteine through the phenylalanine, the CDR3 covers 11 amino acids. Solely the CDR3 DNA is kept, with 33 bases framed from the first base. On the study overall, not on this receptor specifically: Participants were mostly white British, with more females than males. The authors suggested clonal diversity may have been underestimated. Conclusions about previously exposed vaccinees are limited because only six or seven AZD1222 recipients were SARS-CoV-2 seropositive at baseline. No day 14 peak-response samples were available, so repertoires were characterized only after the peak T cell response. In the small 56-69-year group, the increase in depth fell short of significance, most likely because of low power. After two AZD1222 doses, spike-specific TCR breadth and depth were significantly higher than at day 0 and than in MenACWY recipients. The vaccine-associated CD4 TCRs covered the entire spike protein, and the dominant responses fell in regions 160-218 and 743-854. Nearly half of unique spike-specific TCRs reportedly recognized epitopes outside regions mutated in the B.1.351 and B.1.1.7 variants.

A single count supports this clone. Its antigen target is currently unknown. The input lacks base qualities; no much larger clone sits a single base away. Specimen: peripheral blood, collected 28 days after the second AZD1222 dose. The sequence came from an adult who received the AZD1222 COVID-19 vaccine. The V and J segments used are TRBV20-1 and TRBJ1-2; the D gene cannot be resolved reliably. The CDR3 region has the sequence CSAGGLYGYTF. The bases are TGCAGCGCGGGAGGCCTCTATGGCTACACCTTC.